This T cell receptor (beta chain) was profiled in a study of breast tumors, draining lymph nodes, adjacent tissues. Study-wide results and limits: Tumor repertoires ranked between lymph nodes and nontumor tissue in diversity, with V and J gene preferences. Data fit most tumor T cells coming from lymph node, expanding in tumor. The lymph node origin of tumor T cells was framed as consistent with a hypothesis, not demonstrated.

The CDR3 runs to 12 residues. CDR1 and CDR2 from the germline V gene are MNHNS and SASEGT. V was trimmed by 4 bases and J by 8 bases, leaving 11 bases between them. In this sample, this clonotype turned up many times. Its target is not known. From the multiplex PCR reads, TCRdb called clonotypes with MiXCR, one entry per CDR3 protein. The top ten hold less than 4% of the sample, which has 150,000 to 200,000 distinct CDR3 sequences, 30% to 40% seen once. The lymph nodes were axillary draining lymph nodes from breast cancer patients. This TCR derives from a female donor with breast cancer. Some clones in this sample may be carry-over from other donors' samples. Sequenced sample: axillary lymph node tissue. The rearrangement uses TRBV6-1 and TRBJ1-2; weak D call: TRBD1 (5 bases). In DNA, the CDR3 is TGTGCCAGCAGTGCGGGGGGGAAGGGCTACACCTTC. Its protein product is CASSAGGKGYTF.